These 15 T cell receptor beta chains were sequenced from one sample in a study of blood T cell repertoires in COVID-19. Assay used: immunoSEQ multiplex PCR; TCRdb lists only in-frame clones, some missing. This sample has more than 80,000 clones; roughly 91% occur once, and the top ten carry about 6.7%. The material sequenced was peripheral blood. The receptors stem from a man between 18 and 35 years old with COVID-19, enrolled during active disease.

This clone has just one count. This chain uses TRBV4-1 with TRBJ2-7; D possibly corresponds to TRBD1 (5 bases). V gave up 2 bases and J gave up 2 bases, with 13 bases separating them. The CDR3 length is 15 residues. In germline, CDR1 is MGHRA, CDR2 YSYEKL. The CDR3 DNA is TGCGCCAGCAGCCAACTGACAGAAACCCCCTACGAGCAGTACTTC. Amino acids: CASSQLTETPYEQYF.

This chain links TRBV4-1 with TRBJ2-1; the match to TRBD2 covers 10 bases. V gave up 3 bases and J gave up 5 bases; unmatched junction bases: 7. The CDR3 is 16 residues long. From germline, CDR1 is MGHRA and CDR2 YSYEKL. The CDR3 region is CASSHLFTSGNNEQFF. The CDR3 DNA follows: TGCGCCAGCAGCCACCTATTCACTAGCGGGAACAATGAGCAGTTCTTC.

This chain connects TRBV4-3 to TRBJ2-7; no clear D gene. Germline CDR1 reads LGHNA; CDR2 reads YSLEER. CDR3 size: 13 residues. Trimming left V 3 bases short and J 2 bases short, with 8 bases between. The CDR3 loop is CASSQGSTYEQYF. CDR3 bases: TGCGCCAGCAGCCAGGGCAGTACCTACGAGCAGTACTTC.

V usage is TRBV28 and J usage is TRBJ1-1; TRBD1 matches 7 bases. The ends lost 6 bases at V and 3 bases at J; junction bases unmatched: 7. The germline gives CDR1 MDHEN, CDR2 SYDVKM. The CDR3 sequence is 14 residues long. CDR3 bases: TGTGCCAGCAGACCTAACAGGGGATACACTGAAGCTTTCTTT. Translation: CASRPNRGYTEAFF.

The CDR3 bases are TGCGCCAGCAGCTCAGCAGGGACTATGAACACTGAAGCTTTCTTT. Its translation is CASSSAGTMNTEAFF. V is TRBV5-1 and J is TRBJ1-1; D is perhaps TRBD1 (5 bases). The CDR3 covers 15 residues. Germline CDR1 SGHRS, CDR2 YFSETQ. V lost 3 bases, J lost 0 bases, and 12 bases lay in between.

The genes are TRBV7-8 and TRBJ2-7; D call uncertain. V shed 3 bases and J shed 2 bases, with 2 bases lying between them. Per germline, CDR1 SGHVS and CDR2 FQNEAQ. The CDR3 spans 11 residues. CDR3 bases: TGTGCCAGCAGCTTCACCTACGAGCAGTACTTC. This gives the protein CASSFTYEQYF.

This rearrangement joins TRBV10-3 to TRBJ2-1, with D perhaps TRBD2 (6 bases). With 4 bases removed from V and 10 bases from J, the gap between germline ends came to 14 bases. Germline V gene data show CDR1 as ENHRY and CDR2 as SYGVKD. The CDR3 covers 13 residues. In DNA form, the CDR3 reads TGTGCCATCAGTGGGGGACTTCTAGTGGAGCAGTTCTTC. It specifies CAISGGLLVEQFF.

The CDR3 nucleotides are TGTGCCAGCAGCTTAGTAGCGGGCTCCTACGAGCAGTACTTC. Encoded protein: CASSLVAGSYEQYF. The chain carries TRBV13 and TRBJ2-7; TRBD2 matches 7 bases. Germline V gives CDR1 PRHDT, CDR2 FYEKMQ (reference sequence). This CDR3 has 14 amino acids. V was clipped by 1 base and J by 0 bases; unmatched bases: 0.

The V and J genes are TRBV10-3 and TRBJ1-5; 9 nucleotides match TRBD1. The CDR3 length is 16 residues. Germline values: CDR1 ENHRY, CDR2 SYGVKD. V dropped 0 bases and J dropped 10; count of bases not matched to a gene: 10. CDR3 amino acids: CAISESRQGDGNPQHF. CDR3 DNA: TGTGCCATCAGTGAGTCTCGACAGGGGGACGGGAATCCCCAGCATTTT.

This chain uses TRBV19 with TRBJ2-1; D may be TRBD1 (6 bases). V was trimmed by 6 bases and J by 4 bases, leaving 13 bases between them. Germline CDR1 LNHDA, CDR2 SQIVND (reference sequence). There are 14 residues in the CDR3. The CDR3 loop is CASSPGTSYNEQFF. The CDR3 bases are TGTGCCAGTAGCCCCGGGACATCTTACAATGAGCAGTTCTTC.

The chain joins TRBV25-1 to TRBJ1-5; D remains unclear. There are 11 residues in the CDR3. V dropped 9 bases and J dropped 3 bases, with 6 bases sitting between them. In germline, CDR1 is MGHDK, CDR2 SYGVNS. CDR3: CARAVNQPQHF. The CDR3 coding sequence is TGTGCCAGAGCCGTCAATCAGCCCCAGCATTTT.

Regarding this clone: The junction departs from the called germline gene at one end, perhaps through a read error. V gene TRBV7-9 combines with J gene TRBJ1-4; no reliable D call. CDR1 SEHNR and CDR2 FQNEAQ come from the germline V gene (reference sequence). The CDR3 contains 14 residues. The CDR3, as DNA: TGTGCCAGCAGCTTCGGGTCCTATAATGAAAAACTGCTTTTT. This codes for CASSFGSYNEKLLF. The entire variable domain, with the rest obtained from reference TRBV7-9 and TRBJ1-4, is as follows: DTGVSQNPRHKITKRGQNVTFRCDPISEHNRLYWYRQTLGQGPEFLTYFQNEAQLEKSRLLSDRFSAERPKGSFSTLEIQRTEQGDSAMYLCASSFGSYNEKLLFGSGTQLSVL.

The chain joins TRBV14 to TRBJ1-2; D might be TRBD1 (6 bases). Trimming stripped 4 bases from V and 3 bases from J, with 12 bases between. The CDR3 totals 14 residues. Germline V lookup: CDR1 SGHDN, CDR2 FVKESK. The CDR3 region has the DNA TGTGCCAGCAGCCGGGACCGACAGGACTATGGCTACACCTTC. Protein: CASSRDRQDYGYTF.

This chain joins TRBV28 and TRBJ1-5, with unresolved D. The V gene's germline CDR1 is MDHEN and CDR2 SYDVKM. The ends were cut back, 3 bases at V and 3 bases at J, with 12 bases in the middle. The CDR3 extends over 15 amino acids. The CDR3 loop reads CASSFSGSVNQPQHF. The CDR3 DNA is TGTGCCAGCAGTTTCAGTGGCTCCGTCAATCAGCCCCAGCATTTT.

This sequence joins TRBV20-1 and TRBJ1-1, with 7 bases identical to TRBD1. V trimming: 6 bases; J trimming: 8 bases; junction bases outside the gene matches: 6. The CDR3 has 11 residues. Germline loops: CDR1 DFQATT, CDR2 SNEGSKA (reference sequence). Here the CDR3 reads CSATQGREAFF. CDR3 sequence (DNA): TGCAGTGCCACACAGGGGCGAGAAGCTTTCTTT.